The 30 T cell receptor beta chains presented below share a single source sample, sequenced in a study of blood T cell repertoires in COVID-19. The table came from immunoSEQ multiplex PCR; TCRdb's copy has only in-frame clones and leaves some out. The data contain about 170,000 clones, 65% to 85% of them seen just once; the ten biggest clones take up about 3.5%. The material sequenced was PBMCs or T cells enriched from blood (not recorded which). Receptors originate from a woman between 45 and 60 years old in a cohort exposed to, infected with or recovered from COVID-19 (not recorded which).

The J gene is TRBJ2-1, the V gene TRBV7-9; 9 nucleotides match TRBD2. The germline CDR1 and CDR2 sequences are SEHNR and FQNEAQ (reference sequence). The CDR3 sequence is 14 residues long. Germline trimming cut 5 bases from V and 6 bases from J; bases unmatched to any gene: 5. CDR3 in DNA: TGTGCCAGCAGCGTTAGCGGGAGTGTCAATGAGCAGTTCTTC. Amino acids: CASSVSGSVNEQFF.

This clone was observed many times. The chain uses TRBV5-4 and TRBJ2-7; 7 bases line up with TRBD1. This CDR3 comprises 15 residues. J was trimmed by 3 bases and V by 0 bases; bases with no gene match: 6. CDR1 and CDR2 (germline): SGHNT, YYREEE (reference sequence). The CDR3 region is CASSLERTGYYEQYF. As DNA, the CDR3 is TGTGCCAGCAGCTTGGAACGGACAGGATACTACGAGCAGTACTTC.

This clone was observed a few times. The V gene is TRBV7-6, the J gene TRBJ1-1; 8 nucleotides align to TRBD1. The CDR3 has 13 residues. Germline V lookup: CDR1 SGHVS, CDR2 FNYEAQ. With 4 bases clipped from V and 10 bases from J, the junction kept 8 bases outside the gene matches. In nucleotides, the CDR3 is TGTGCCAGCAGCTCCAGGGGGCTTAGGGGAGCTTTCTTT. This sequence encodes CASSSRGLRGAFF.

This clone is a singleton in its sample. CDR3 residues: CASTRGQVDSYEQYF. The CDR3 region has the DNA TGTGCCAGTACTAGGGGACAGGTGGACTCCTACGAGCAGTACTTC. The chain has TRBV19 and TRBJ2-7; 8 bases align to TRBD1. The CDR3 is 15 residues long. In germline, CDR1 is LNHDA, CDR2 SQIVND (reference sequence). V lost 7 bases and J lost 0; bases outside the gene matches: 8.

The sample holds a few counts of this clone. CDR3 region: CASSLRYDSGELFF. The DNA of the CDR3 is TGTGCCAGCAGCTTGCGCTACGACAGCGGGGAGCTGTTTTTT. This chain links TRBV5-8 with TRBJ2-2; D possibly corresponds to TRBD1 (5 bases). Per germline, CDR1 SGHTS and CDR2 YDEGEE. V dropped 1 base and J dropped 7 bases, with 11 bases sitting between them. The CDR3 is made up of 14 amino acids.

The V call is TRBV13, the J call TRBJ2-3, with D possibly TRBD1 on 5 matching bases. The CDR3 totals 13 residues. The germline V and J ends were trimmed by 6 bases and 3 bases, with 10 bases remaining between them. Germline CDR1 PRHDT, CDR2 FYEKMQ (reference sequence). This CDR3 is CASSLTATDTQYF. In DNA form, the CDR3 reads TGTGCCAGCAGTTTGACAGCGACAGATACGCAGTATTTT. Complete variable domain (other parts from reference TRBV13 and TRBJ2-3): AAGVIQSPRHLIKEKRETATLKCYPIPRHDTVYWYQQGPGQDPQFLISFYEKMQSDKGSIPDRFSAQQFSDYHSELNMSSLELGDSALYFCASSLTATDTQYFGPGTRLTVL.

The V call is TRBV6-5, the J call TRBJ2-5; perhaps TRBD1 as D (6 bases). V lost 5 bases, J lost 5 bases, and 12 bases lay in between. Germline CDR1 reads MNHEY; CDR2 reads SVGAGI. The CDR3 runs to 13 residues. The CDR3 DNA follows: TGTGCCAGCAGTCGACAGGCAGTGGAGACCCAGTACTTC. Its protein product is CASSRQAVETQYF.

V and J are TRBV15 and TRBJ2-1; TRBD2 matches 9 bases. This CDR3 is 14 amino acids long. V was clipped by 4 bases and J by 6 bases; unmatched bases: 4. The germline CDR1 and CDR2 sequences are LNHNV and YYDKDF (reference sequence). As DNA, the CDR3 is TGTGCCACCAGCACCGGGACTAGCCGCAATGAGCAGTTCTTC. Protein sequence: CATSTGTSRNEQFF.

The CDR3 sequence: CASSAIDRGGNYEQYF. Written as DNA, the CDR3 is TGTGCCAGCAGCGCTATCGACAGGGGGGGTAACTACGAGCAGTACTTC. V usage is TRBV5-6 and J usage is TRBJ2-7; 9 positions match TRBD1. This CDR3 region has 16 residues. Germline V lookup: CDR1 SGHDT, CDR2 YYEEEE. The junction had 11 bases not matched to a gene; V was cut back by 4 bases and J by 3 bases.

This clone was observed a few times. The CDR3 region is CASSQWSRDAGELFF. In DNA, the CDR3 is TGTGCCAGCAGCCAATGGTCACGGGATGCCGGGGAGCTGTTTTTT. The chain recombines TRBV3-1 (or the pseudogene TRBV3-2) with TRBJ2-2; D may be TRBD2 (5 bases). Germline V CDR1 and CDR2: LGHDT, YNNKEL (reference sequence). CDR3 length: 15 amino acids. The ends were cut back, 2 bases at V and 6 bases at J, with 13 bases in the middle.

V usage is TRBV19 and J usage is TRBJ2-1, with 7 bases lining up with TRBD2. J gave up 10 bases and V 7 bases, and 10 bases lay outside the gene matches. Germline assignment: CDR1 LNHDA and CDR2 SQIVND (reference sequence). The CDR3 extends over 13 amino acids. The CDR3 sequence: CASKRDSPGEQFF. The CDR3 nucleotides read TGTGCCAGTAAGCGGGACTCCCCAGGAGAGCAGTTCTTC.

The V call is TRBV29-1, the J call TRBJ1-1; D not resolved. The CDR3 is 14 amino acids. V shed 7 bases and J shed 4 bases, with 19 bases lying between them. The germline V gene encodes CDR1 SQVTM and CDR2 ANQGSEA. The CDR3 sequence is CSAAGREASTEAFF. CDR3 bases: TGCAGCGCCGCGGGCCGGGAGGCCAGCACTGAAGCTTTCTTT.

CDR3 region: CASSIVVVAGASNEQYF. The DNA of the CDR3 is TGTGCCAGTAGTATAGTTGTTGTGGCAGGGGCTTCCAACGAGCAGTACTTC. The J gene is TRBJ2-7, the V gene TRBV19, with a tentative D call TRBD1 (6 bases). Trimming took 1 base from V and 5 from J, leaving 21 bases between them. The CDR3 consists of 17 residues. CDR1 is LNHDA and CDR2 is SQIVND in the germline V gene (reference sequence). The variable domain in full, completed from reference TRBV19 and TRBJ2-7, reads DGGITQSPKYLFRKEGQNVTLSCEQNLNHDAMYWYRQDPGQGLRLIYYSQIVNDFQKGDIAEGYSVSREKKESFPLTVTSAQKNPTAFYLCASSIVVVAGASNEQYFGPGTRLTVT.

The chain has TRBV9 and TRBJ2-1; 8 nucleotides agree with TRBD1. Germline assignment: CDR1 SGDLS and CDR2 YYNGEE. This CDR3 spans 13 amino acids. J gave up 10 bases and V 4 bases, and 7 bases lay outside the gene matches. The CDR3 DNA follows: TGTGCCAGCAGCCCGGGACAGGCCGTGGAGCAGTTCTTC. This translates into CASSPGQAVEQFF.

The chain is built from TRBV16 and TRBJ2-6; D is undetermined. The CDR3 is made up of 15 amino acids. Germline CDR1 reads KGHSY; CDR2 reads FQNENV. Trimming stripped 4 bases from V and 0 bases from J, with 7 bases between. The CDR3 loop is CASSPVLSGANVLTF. Written as DNA, the CDR3 is TGTGCCAGCAGCCCGGTCCTCTCTGGGGCCAACGTCCTGACTTTC.

This clone has just one count. The V and J genes are TRBV3-1 (or the pseudogene TRBV3-2) and TRBJ1-1; D uncertain. The CDR3 is made up of 14 amino acids. The germline CDR1 and CDR2 sequences are LGHDT and YNNKEL (reference sequence). V lost 1 base to trimming and J lost 1 base, with 7 bases between them. The CDR3 region is CASSQVTGNTEAFF. The CDR3 bases are TGTGCCAGCAGCCAAGTTACGGGGAACACTGAAGCTTTCTTT.

J is TRBJ2-7 and V is TRBV5-1; D unclear. The germline V gene encodes CDR1 SGHRS and CDR2 YFSETQ. This CDR3 spans 14 amino acids. V gave up 0 bases and J gave up 1 base, with 8 bases separating them. The CDR3 loop reads CASSLVQASYEQYF. In DNA, the CDR3 is TGCGCCAGCAGCTTGGTCCAGGCGTCCTACGAGCAGTACTTC.

This chain joins TRBV30 and TRBJ2-1; 7 bases are shared with TRBD2. Germline trimming cut 5 bases from V and 8 bases from J; bases unmatched to any gene: 12. CDR1 GTSNPN and CDR2 SVGIG come from the germline V gene (reference sequence). The CDR3 runs to 14 residues. CDR3 protein: CAWDRLASGDEQFF. CDR3 nucleotides: TGTGCCTGGGACCGACTAGCCAGCGGGGATGAGCAGTTCTTC.

The gene calls are TRBV20-1 and TRBJ1-1; D ambiguous. The CDR3 has 13 residues. Germline V gene data show CDR1 as DFQATT and CDR2 as SNEGSKA (reference sequence). V lost 3 bases and J lost 0, with 8 bases in between. The CDR3, as DNA: TGCAGTGCTAGTAACAGTTTGAACACTGAAGCTTTCTTT. Translating it yields CSASNSLNTEAFF.

As DNA, the CDR3 is TGTGCCAGCAGCCAGACAGGGAAAGCAAACACCATATATTTT. It yields the protein CASSQTGKANTIYF. The chain is built from TRBV6-5 and TRBJ1-3, with 7 bases matching TRBD1. Germline-derived CDR1 and CDR2 are MNHEY and SVGAGI. CDR3 length: 14 amino acids. With 6 bases clipped from V and 6 bases from J, the junction kept 8 bases outside the gene matches.

The gene calls are TRBV5-1 and TRBJ1-3, with a possible D match to TRBD1 (6 bases). The CDR3 consists of 15 residues. V was trimmed by 4 bases and J by 4 bases, leaving 15 bases between them. Germline V gene lookup returns CDR1 SGHRS and CDR2 YFSETQ. CDR3 bases: TGCGCCAGCAGCGAAGGGGGTCCGAGGGGAAACACCATATATTTT. Its translation is CASSEGGPRGNTIYF.

The chain has TRBV6-5 and TRBJ2-2, with a possible D match to TRBD1 (7 bases). Trimming removed 2 bases from V and 6 bases from J, with 13 bases in between. The germline gives CDR1 MNHEY, CDR2 SVGAGI. The CDR3 sequence is 15 residues long. The CDR3 nucleotides are TGTGCCAGCAGTTACGGGCAGGGGGGAGCCGGGGAGCTGTTTTTT. This sequence encodes CASSYGQGGAGELFF.

This chain uses TRBV7-3 with TRBJ2-5; TRBD1 agrees at 8 bases. From germline, CDR1 is SGHTA and CDR2 FQGTGA. Germline trimming cut 5 bases from V and 0 bases from J; bases unmatched to any gene: 5. The CDR3 is 15 amino acids. The CDR3 spells CASSPTGVYQETQYF. The DNA for the CDR3 is TGTGCCAGCAGCCCGACAGGGGTGTACCAAGAGACCCAGTACTTC. Based on the CDR3 plus reference TRBV7-3 and TRBJ2-5, the full variable domain is GAGVSQTPSNKVTEKGKYVELRCDPISGHTALYWYRQSLGQGPEFLIYFQGTGAADDSGLPNDRFFAVRPEGSVSTLKIQRTERGDSAVYLCASSPTGVYQETQYFGPGTRLLVL.

The genes are TRBV5-6 and TRBJ1-3, with TRBD1 as a possible D gene (6 bases). The CDR3 extends over 14 amino acids. Germline CDR1 SGHDT, CDR2 YYEEEE. Trimming shortened V by 8 bases and J by 0 bases, and 12 bases separated the two germline ends. The CDR3 nucleotides are TGTGCCAGTACGGGACAACACTCTGGAAACACCATATATTTT. Amino acid sequence: CASTGQHSGNTIYF. The variable domain in full, with the rest retrieved from reference TRBV5-6 and TRBJ1-3, is DAGVTQSPTHLIKTRGQQVTLRCSPKSGHDTVSWYQQALGQGPQFIFQYYEEEERQRGNFPDRFSGHQFPNYSSELNVNALLLGDSALYLCASTGQHSGNTIYFGEGSWLTVV.

This clone has a handful of counts. Written as DNA, the CDR3 is TGCGCCAGCAGCGCCGGGACAAACAATCAGCCCCAGCATTTT. Protein: CASSAGTNNQPQHF. The genes are TRBV5-1 and TRBJ1-5, with D maybe TRBD1 (6 bases). The V end lost 4 bases, the J end lost 3 bases, and 11 bases lay between the germline ends. CDR1 and CDR2 from the germline V gene are SGHRS and YFSETQ. This CDR3 is 14 amino acids long.

The genes are TRBV2 and TRBJ2-7, with TRBD2 matching 11 bases. Germline trimming cut 7 bases from V and 7 bases from J; bases unmatched to any gene: 15. The length of the CDR3 is 16 residues. The germline V gene encodes CDR1 SNHLY and CDR2 FYNNEI. This CDR3 reads CASKLLAGGPGREQYF. The DNA of the CDR3 is TGTGCCAGCAAGCTTTTAGCGGGAGGGCCGGGGAGAGAGCAGTACTTC.

The chain has TRBV6-4 and TRBJ2-6; D is undetermined. CDR1 is MRHNA, CDR2 SNTAGT, per germline. Trimming removed 3 bases at V and 0 bases at J, with 9 bases between. This CDR3 is built from 16 residues. The CDR3 DNA reads TGTGCCAGCAGTGAAAACGCAGACTCTGGGGCCAACGTCCTGACTTTC. It specifies CASSENADSGANVLTF.

The V gene is TRBV2, the J gene TRBJ2-5; 13 bases fit TRBD2. This CDR3 is 19 amino acids long. The V gene's germline CDR1 is SNHLY and CDR2 FYNNEI. V was clipped by 5 bases and J by 5 bases; unmatched bases: 17. CDR3 DNA sequence: TGTGCCAGCAGTCTAGGGGCGATACTAGCGGGGGGGCCTAGGGAGACCCAGTACTTC. Translation: CASSLGAILAGGPRETQYF.

The chain joins TRBV9 to TRBJ2-7, with D possibly being TRBD2 (5 bases). Trimming shortened V by 0 bases and J by 5 bases, and 9 bases separated the two germline ends. This CDR3 spans 13 amino acids. Germline loops: CDR1 SGDLS, CDR2 YYNGEE. The CDR3 sequence: CASSVDVGNEQYF. DNA for the CDR3: TGTGCCAGCAGCGTAGATGTCGGGAACGAGCAGTACTTC.

The chain carries TRBV4-3 and TRBJ2-5; 11 bases match TRBD1. Germline CDR1 reads LGHNA; CDR2 reads YSLEER. Unmatched junction bases numbered 3, after V lost 0 bases and J lost 3 bases. This CDR3 has 16 amino acids. The CDR3 here is CASSQDQGQGEETQYF. In DNA form, the CDR3 reads TGCGCCAGCAGCCAAGATCAGGGACAGGGGGAAGAGACCCAGTACTTC.